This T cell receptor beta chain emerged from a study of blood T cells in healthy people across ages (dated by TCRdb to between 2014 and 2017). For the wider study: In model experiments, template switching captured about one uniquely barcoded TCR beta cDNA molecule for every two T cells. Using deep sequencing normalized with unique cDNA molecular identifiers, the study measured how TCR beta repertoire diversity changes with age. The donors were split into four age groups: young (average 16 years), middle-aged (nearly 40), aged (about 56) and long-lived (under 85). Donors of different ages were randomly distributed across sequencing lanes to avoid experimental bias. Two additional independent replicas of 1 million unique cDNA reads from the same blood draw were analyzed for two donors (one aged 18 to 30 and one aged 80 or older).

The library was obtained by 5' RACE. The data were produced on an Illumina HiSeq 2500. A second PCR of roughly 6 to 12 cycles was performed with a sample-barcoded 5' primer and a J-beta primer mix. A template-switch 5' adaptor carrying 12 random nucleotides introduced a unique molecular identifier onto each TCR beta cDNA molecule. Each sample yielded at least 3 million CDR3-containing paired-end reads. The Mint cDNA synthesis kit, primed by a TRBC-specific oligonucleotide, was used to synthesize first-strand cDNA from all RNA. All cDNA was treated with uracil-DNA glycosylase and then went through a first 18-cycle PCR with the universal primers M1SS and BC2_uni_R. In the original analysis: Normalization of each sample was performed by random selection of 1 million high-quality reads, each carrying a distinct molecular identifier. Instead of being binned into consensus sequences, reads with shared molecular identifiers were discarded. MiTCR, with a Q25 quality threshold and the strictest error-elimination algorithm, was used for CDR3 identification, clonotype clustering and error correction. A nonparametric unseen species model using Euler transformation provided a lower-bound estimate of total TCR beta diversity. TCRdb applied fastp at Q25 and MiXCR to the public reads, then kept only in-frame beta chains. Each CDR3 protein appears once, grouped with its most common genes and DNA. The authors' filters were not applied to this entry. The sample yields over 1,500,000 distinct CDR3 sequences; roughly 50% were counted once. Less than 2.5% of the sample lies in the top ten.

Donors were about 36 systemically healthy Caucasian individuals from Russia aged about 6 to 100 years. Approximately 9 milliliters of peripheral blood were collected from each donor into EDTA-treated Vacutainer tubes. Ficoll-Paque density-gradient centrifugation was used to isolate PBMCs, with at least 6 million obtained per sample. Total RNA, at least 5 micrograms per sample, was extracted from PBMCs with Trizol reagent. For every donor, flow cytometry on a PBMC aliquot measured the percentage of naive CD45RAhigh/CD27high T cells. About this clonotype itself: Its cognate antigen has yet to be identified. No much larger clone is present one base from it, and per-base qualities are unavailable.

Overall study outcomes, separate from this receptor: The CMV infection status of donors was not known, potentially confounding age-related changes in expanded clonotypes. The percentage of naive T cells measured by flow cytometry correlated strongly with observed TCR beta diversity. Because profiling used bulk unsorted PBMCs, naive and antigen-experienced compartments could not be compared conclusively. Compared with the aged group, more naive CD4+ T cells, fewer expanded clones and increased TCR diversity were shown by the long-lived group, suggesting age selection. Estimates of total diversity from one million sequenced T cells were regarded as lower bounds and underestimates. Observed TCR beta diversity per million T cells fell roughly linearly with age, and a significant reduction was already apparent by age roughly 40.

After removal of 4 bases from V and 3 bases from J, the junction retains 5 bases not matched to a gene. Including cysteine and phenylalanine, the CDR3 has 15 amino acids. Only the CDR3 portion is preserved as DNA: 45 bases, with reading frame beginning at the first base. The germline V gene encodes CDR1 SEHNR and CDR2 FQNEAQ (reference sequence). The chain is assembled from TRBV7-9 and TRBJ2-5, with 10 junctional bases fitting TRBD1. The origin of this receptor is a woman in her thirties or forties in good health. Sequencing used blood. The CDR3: CASSSGTGVKETQYF. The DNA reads TGTGCCAGCAGCTCCGGGACAGGGGTAAAAGAGACCCAGTACTTC. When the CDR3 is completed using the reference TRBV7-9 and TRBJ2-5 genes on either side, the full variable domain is DTGVSQNPRHKITKRGQNVTFRCDPISEHNRLYWYRQTLGQGPEFLTYFQNEAQLEKSRLLSDRFSAERPKGSFSTLEIQRTEQGDSAMYLCASSSGTGVKETQYFGPGTRLLVL.